This TCR beta chain was captured by sequencing in a study of blood T cells in healthy people across ages. Concerning this clonotype: Its antigen is unknown.

Each donor had approximately 10 milliliters of peripheral blood drawn. A minimum of 7 million PBMCs was isolated per sample. This CDR3 region has 15 residues. Germline CDR1 is SGDLS and CDR2 is YYNGEE. The use of a sample-barcoded 5' primer and a J-beta primer mix characterized a second PCR of roughly 6 to 11 cycles. Unique molecular identifiers of 12 random nucleotides labeled each cDNA. Each CDR3 protein is one row after TCRdb ran MiXCR on the 5' RACE reads. The data hold about 1.5 million distinct CDR3 sequences, with about 42% observed a single time. General observations from the study: The recorded TCR beta diversity per million T cells decreased in a roughly linear manner with age.

The sequenced material came from blood. V gene TRBV9 combines with J gene TRBJ2-5; the match to TRBD1 covers 7 bases. The better agreement between TRBJ2-7 and the DNA end casts doubt on the J call. This receptor was taken from a woman younger than 30 in good health. The CDR3 region has the DNA TGTGCCAGCAGCCCCGACAGGGTGGGGGCTTACGAGCAGTACTTC. It is translated as CASSPDRVGAYEQYF.